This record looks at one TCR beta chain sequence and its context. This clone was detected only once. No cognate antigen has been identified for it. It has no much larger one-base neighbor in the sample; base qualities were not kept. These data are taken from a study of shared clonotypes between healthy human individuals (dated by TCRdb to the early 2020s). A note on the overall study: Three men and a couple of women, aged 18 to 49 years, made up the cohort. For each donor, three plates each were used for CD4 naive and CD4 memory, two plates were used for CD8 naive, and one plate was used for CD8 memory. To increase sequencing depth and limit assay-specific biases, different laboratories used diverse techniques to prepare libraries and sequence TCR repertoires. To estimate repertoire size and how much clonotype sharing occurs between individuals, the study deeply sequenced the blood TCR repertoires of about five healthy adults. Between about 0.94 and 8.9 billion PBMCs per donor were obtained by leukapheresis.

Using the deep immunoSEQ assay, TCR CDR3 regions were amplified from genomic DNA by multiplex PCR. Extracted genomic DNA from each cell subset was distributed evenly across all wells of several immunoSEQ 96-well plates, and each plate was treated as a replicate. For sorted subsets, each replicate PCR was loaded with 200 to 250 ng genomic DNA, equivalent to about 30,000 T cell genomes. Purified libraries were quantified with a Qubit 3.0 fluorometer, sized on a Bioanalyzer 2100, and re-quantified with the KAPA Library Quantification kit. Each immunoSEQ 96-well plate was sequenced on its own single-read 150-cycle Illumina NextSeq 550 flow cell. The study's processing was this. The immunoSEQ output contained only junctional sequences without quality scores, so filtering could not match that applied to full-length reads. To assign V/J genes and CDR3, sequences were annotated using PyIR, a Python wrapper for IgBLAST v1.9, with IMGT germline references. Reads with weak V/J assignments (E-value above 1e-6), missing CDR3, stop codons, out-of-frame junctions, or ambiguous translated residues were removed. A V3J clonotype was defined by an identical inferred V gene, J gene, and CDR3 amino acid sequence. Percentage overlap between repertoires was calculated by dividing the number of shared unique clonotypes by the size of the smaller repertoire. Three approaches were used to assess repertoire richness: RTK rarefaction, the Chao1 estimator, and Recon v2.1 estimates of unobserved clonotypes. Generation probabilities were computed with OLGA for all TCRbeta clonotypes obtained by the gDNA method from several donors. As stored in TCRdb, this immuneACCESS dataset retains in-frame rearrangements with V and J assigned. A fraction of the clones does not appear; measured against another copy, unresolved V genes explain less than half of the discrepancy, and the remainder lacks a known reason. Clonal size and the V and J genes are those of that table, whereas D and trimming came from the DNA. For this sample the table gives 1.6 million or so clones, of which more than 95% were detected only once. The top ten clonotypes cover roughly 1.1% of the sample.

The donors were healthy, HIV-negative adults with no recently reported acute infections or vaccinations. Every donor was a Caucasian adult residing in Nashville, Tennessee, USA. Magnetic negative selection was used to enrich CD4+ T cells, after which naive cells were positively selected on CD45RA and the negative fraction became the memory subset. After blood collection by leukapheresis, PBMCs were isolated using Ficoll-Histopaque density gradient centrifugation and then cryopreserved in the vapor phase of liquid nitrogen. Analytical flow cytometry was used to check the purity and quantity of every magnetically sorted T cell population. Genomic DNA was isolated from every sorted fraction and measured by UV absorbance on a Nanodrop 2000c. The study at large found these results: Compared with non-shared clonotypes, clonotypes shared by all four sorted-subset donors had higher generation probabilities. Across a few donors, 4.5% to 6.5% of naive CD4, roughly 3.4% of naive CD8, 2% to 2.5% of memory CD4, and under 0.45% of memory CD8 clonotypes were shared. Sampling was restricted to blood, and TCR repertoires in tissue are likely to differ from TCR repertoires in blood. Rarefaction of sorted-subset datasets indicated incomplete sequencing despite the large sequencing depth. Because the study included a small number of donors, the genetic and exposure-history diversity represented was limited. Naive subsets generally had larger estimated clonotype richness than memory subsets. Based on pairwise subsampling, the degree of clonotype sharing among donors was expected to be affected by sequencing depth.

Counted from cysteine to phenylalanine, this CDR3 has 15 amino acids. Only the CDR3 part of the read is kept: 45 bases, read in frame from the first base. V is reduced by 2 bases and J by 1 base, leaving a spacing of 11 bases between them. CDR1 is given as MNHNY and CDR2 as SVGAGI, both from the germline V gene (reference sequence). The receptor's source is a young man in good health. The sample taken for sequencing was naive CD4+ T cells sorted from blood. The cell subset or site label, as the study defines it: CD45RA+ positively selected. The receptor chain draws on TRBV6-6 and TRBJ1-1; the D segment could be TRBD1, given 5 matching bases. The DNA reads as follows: TGTGCCAGCAGTTACCCGACAGCCCAGAACACTGAAGCTTTCTTT. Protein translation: CASSYPTAQNTEAFF.